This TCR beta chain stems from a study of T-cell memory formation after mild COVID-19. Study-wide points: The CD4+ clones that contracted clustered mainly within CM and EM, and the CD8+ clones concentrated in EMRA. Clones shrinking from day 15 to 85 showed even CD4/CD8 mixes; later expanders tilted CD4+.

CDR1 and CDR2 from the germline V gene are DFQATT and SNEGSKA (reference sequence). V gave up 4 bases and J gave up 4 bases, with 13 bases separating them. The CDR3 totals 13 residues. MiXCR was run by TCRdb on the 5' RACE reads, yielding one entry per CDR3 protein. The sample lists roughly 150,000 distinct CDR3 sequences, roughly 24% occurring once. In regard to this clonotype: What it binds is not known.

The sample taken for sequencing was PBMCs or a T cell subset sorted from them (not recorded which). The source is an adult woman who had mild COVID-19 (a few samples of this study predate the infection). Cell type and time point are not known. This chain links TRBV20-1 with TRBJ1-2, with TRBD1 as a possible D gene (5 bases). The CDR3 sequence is CSATGPEPYGYTF. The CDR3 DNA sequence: TGCAGTGCTACGGGGCCAGAACCCTATGGCTACACCTTC.